This T cell receptor (beta chain) was identified in a study of CD8+CD57+ T cells in acquired aplastic anemia (dated by TCRdb to between 2017 and 2018). For the wider study: DNA extracted from sorted CD4+ and CD8+ cells had a mean of roughly 3.4 ug, with a range of about 0.19 to 27.4 ug. A CD8+CD57+ expansion meant a frequency higher than the mean frequency seen in healthy subjects. The full study reports these points: Patients and healthy controls showed no significant difference in CD8+ Simpson's diversity (P=0.060). Although 25 to 30 CD8+ CDR3 sequences were shared by patients and controls, these sequences appeared highly expressed in patients and within the immunodominant clones of patients.

Patients chosen for sequencing had shown expansion of CD8+CD57+ cells by flow cytometry. Severe acquired aplastic anemia was diagnosed in all patients according to International Study of Aplastic Anemia and Agranulocytosis and Camitta criteria. No patient had received any therapy when blood was sampled. TCR repertoires of sorted CD4+ and CD8+ blood T cells from severe aplastic anemia patients and healthy subjects were deep-sequenced in the study. Patients were enrolled in the USA under clinicaltrials.gov protocols 00001620, 01623167, 00001397, 00071045, 00081523 and 00961064. Ficoll-Paque density gradient centrifugation was used to isolate peripheral blood mononuclear cells. CD4+ and CD8+ T cells were sorted by FACS or magnetic beads before DNA extraction. Genomic DNA was used as template for profiling of TCR beta VDJ combinations and CDR3 sequences. An Illumina HiSeq 2000 was the platform used for TCR repertoire sequencing. Per the authors' processing: Repertoires were assessed using TRBV/TRBJ rearrangement plots, CDR3 size and DJ length profiles, and Simpson's diversity index. Whichever DNA sequence was most abundant in the deep sequencing data was defined as the immunodominant clone. CDR3 amino acid sequences were checked for sharing between subjects and were compared against published repertoires and the VDJdb database. TCRdb handled the public reads itself, with Q25 trimming in fastp and clone calling in MiXCR, and kept productive beta chains. A single entry per CDR3 protein holds the most common genes and DNA from its merged rows. These V and J calls originate from TCRdb's pipeline instead of the authors' own analysis. The sample data list around 150,000 distinct CDR3 sequences, and 60% to 80% of these were observed just once. The ten largest account for around 45% of the sample.

Comment on this clonotype: Its antigen remains unidentified. No base qualities exist here, and no much larger clone lies one base off it.

The CDR3 measures 15 amino acids from cysteine to phenylalanine. The sequence is cut down to CDR3 DNA, 45 bases in frame from base 1. Germline trimming: 5 bases from V, 6 bases from J; junction bases outside gene matches: 14. Taken from the germline V gene (reference sequence), the CDR1 and CDR2 loops are DFQATT and SNEGSKA. Sequencing was carried out using sorted CD4+, CD8+, or CD8+CD57+ T cells (not recorded which) from PBMCs. This receptor was obtained from a human donor with aplastic anemia. The V gene is TRBV20-1 and the J gene is TRBJ1-2; 8 junctional bases match TRBD1. CDR3 loop: CSAAEFSGGRDGYTF. The DNA reads TGCAGTGCTGCCGAATTCTCAGGGGGCAGGGATGGCTACACCTTC.